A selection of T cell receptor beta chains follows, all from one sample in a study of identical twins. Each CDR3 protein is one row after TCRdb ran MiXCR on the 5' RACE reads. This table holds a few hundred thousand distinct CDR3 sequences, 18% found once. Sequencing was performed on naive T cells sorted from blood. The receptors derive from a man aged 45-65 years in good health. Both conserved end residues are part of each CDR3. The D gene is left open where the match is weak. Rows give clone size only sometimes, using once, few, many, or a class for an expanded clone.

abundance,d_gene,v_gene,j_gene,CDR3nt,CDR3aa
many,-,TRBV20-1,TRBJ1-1,TGCAGTGCTAGACGACCCGGGGGGCTGAACACTGAAGCTTTCTTT,CSARRPGGLNTEAFF
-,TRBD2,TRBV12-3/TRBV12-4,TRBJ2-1,TGTGCCAGCAGTGCCGGGACTAGCGGGAGTGCGTCTGAGCAGTTCTTC,CASSAGTSGSASEQFF
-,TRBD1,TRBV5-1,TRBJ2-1,TGCGCCAGCAGCAAGGACAGGGAGCAGTTCTTC,CASSKDREQFF
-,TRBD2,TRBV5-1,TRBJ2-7,TGCGCCAGCAGCTTAGGTAGCGGGAGGGCCTACGAGCAGTACTTC,CASSLGSGRAYEQYF
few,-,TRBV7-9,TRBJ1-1,TGTGCCAGCAGCTTCCATACGTTGAACACTGAAGCTTTCTTT,CASSFHTLNTEAFF
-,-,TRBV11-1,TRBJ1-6,TGTGCCAGCAGCAAAACAGGGAATTCACCCCTCCACTTT,CASSKTGNSPLHF
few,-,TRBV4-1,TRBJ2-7,TGCGCCAGCAGCCAAGAATTGACGGGGACGGTCAGCTCCTACGAGCAGTACTTC,CASSQELTGTVSSYEQYF
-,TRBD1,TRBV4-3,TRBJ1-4,TGCGCCAGCAGCCAAGACGCCGGGACAGGGTTTGAAAAACTGTTTTTT,CASSQDAGTGFEKLFF
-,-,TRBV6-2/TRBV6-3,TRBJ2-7,TGTGCCAGCAGTAATGGGATCAACGAGCAGTACTTC,CASSNGINEQYF
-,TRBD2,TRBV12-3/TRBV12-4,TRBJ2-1,TGTGCCAGCAGTTTAACTAGCGGGAGGCGGAATGAGCAGTTCTTC,CASSLTSGRRNEQFF
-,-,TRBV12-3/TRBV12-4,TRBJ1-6,TGTGCCAGCAGTCCTTTCCGGGGGGAGATTTCACCCCTCCACTTT,CASSPFRGEISPLHF
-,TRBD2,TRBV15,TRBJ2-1,TGTGCCACCAGCAGAACCCCATCCGGGGGGACGAATGAGCAGTTCTTC,CATSRTPSGGTNEQFF